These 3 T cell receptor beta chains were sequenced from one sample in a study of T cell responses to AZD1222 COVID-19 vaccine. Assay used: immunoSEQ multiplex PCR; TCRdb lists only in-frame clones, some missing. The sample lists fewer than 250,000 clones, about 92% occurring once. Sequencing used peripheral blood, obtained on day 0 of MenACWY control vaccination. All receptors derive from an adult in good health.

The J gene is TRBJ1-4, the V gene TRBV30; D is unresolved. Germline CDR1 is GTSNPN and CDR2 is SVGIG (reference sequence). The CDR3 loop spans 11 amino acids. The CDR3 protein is CGWEKNEKLFF. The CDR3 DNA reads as TGTGGGTGGGAGAAGAATGAAAAACTGTTTTTT.

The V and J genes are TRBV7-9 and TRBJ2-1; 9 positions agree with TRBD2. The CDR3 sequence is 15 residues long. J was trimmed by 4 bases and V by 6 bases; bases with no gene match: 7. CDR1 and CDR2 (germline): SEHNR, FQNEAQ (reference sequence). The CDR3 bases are TGTGCCAGCAGATCCAGCGGGGGGCCTTACAATGAGCAGTTCTTC. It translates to CASRSSGGPYNEQFF.

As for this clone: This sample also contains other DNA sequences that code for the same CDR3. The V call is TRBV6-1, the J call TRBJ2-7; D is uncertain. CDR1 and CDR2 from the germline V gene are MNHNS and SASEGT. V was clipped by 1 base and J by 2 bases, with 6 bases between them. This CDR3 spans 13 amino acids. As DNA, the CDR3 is TGTGCCAGCAGTGAAGGGGGTGCCTACGAGCAGTACTTC. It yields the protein CASSEGGAYEQYF.